This T cell receptor (beta chain) was profiled in a study of T cell responses to AZD1222 COVID-19 vaccine. Study-wide results and caveats: Females made up more of the donors, who were largely white British, and clonal diversity may have come out too low.

As to this clone: What it binds is unknown.

Germline V gene sequence: CDR1 LGHDT, CDR2 YNNKEL (reference sequence). This CDR3 is 12 amino acids long. V gave up 0 bases and J gave up 6 bases, with 3 bases separating them. The method was immunoSEQ multiplex PCR; TCRdb's version includes in-frame clones alone and lacks a portion of them. The data hold 150,000 or so clones, with 80% to 95% observed a single time. Sequences were derived from peripheral blood, sampled on day 0 of AZD1222 vaccination. The chain recombines TRBV3-1 (or the pseudogene TRBV3-2) with TRBJ2-1; D uncertain. The sequence came from an adult in good health. The CDR3 sequence: CASSQDGNEQFF. In DNA form, the CDR3 reads TGTGCCAGCAGCCAAGATGGCAATGAGCAGTTCTTC.